One and the same sample provided the 29 T cell receptor beta chains below, sequenced in a study of identical twins (dated by TCRdb to 2016 to 2017). Library construction relied on 5' RACE. Instrument used: Illumina HiSeq 2000. TCRdb applied fastp at Q25 and MiXCR to the public reads, then kept only in-frame beta chains. Rows with a matching CDR3 protein are joined into one entry that keeps the most common DNA and genes. Across this sample there are some 600,000 distinct CDR3 sequences, with roughly 7.1% seen only once. The ten largest clonotypes hold 1.5% to 2% of the sample. The same data also went into a second study, on yellow fever vaccine responses in identical twins.

Sequenced material: PBMCs. The source is a woman aged 18-29 years in good health.

The chain has TRBV12-3 or TRBV12-4 and TRBJ1-1, with D unclear. V gave up 6 bases and J gave up 6 bases, with 14 bases separating them. This CDR3 spans 13 amino acids. CDR3 sequence: CASSLDPRPEAFF. In nucleotides, the CDR3 is TGTGCCAGCAGCCTTGACCCCCGCCCTGAAGCTTTCTTT.

In this sample, this clonotype turned up many times. V and J are TRBV20-1 and TRBJ2-1; 10 positions match TRBD2. CDR1 and CDR2 (germline): DFQATT, SNEGSKA (reference sequence). The ends lost 3 bases at V and 7 bases at J; junction bases unmatched: 3. The CDR3 has 13 amino acids. The CDR3 DNA follows: TGCAGTGCTAGCGGACTAGCGGATAATGAGCAGTTCTTC. It is translated as CSASGLADNEQFF.

This clonotype was seen a handful of times. J is TRBJ2-3 and V is TRBV14, with D hard to call. The CDR3 runs to 13 residues. The germline gives CDR1 SGHDN, CDR2 FVKESK. The V end was cut by 4 bases, the J end by 9 bases, with 14 bases between. The CDR3 DNA sequence: TGTGCCAGCAGCCCTTTCGACGGATCAACGCAGTATTTT. Translation gives CASSPFDGSTQYF.

This clonotype was seen many times. V gene TRBV9 combines with J gene TRBJ2-3; D call uncertain. V shed 0 bases and J shed 2 bases, with 10 bases lying between them. Germline lookup yields CDR1 SGDLS and CDR2 YYNGEE. This CDR3 is built from 15 residues. DNA for the CDR3: TGTGCCAGCAGCGTAGAGGCTAGGGACACAGATACGCAGTATTTT. It yields the protein CASSVEARDTDTQYF.

This clonotype was seen repeatedly, ten times or more. CDR3: CATSRDHGAGQKRTDTQYF. The DNA for the CDR3 is TGTGCCACCAGCAGAGATCATGGGGCGGGCCAGAAACGCACAGATACGCAGTATTTT. The V gene is TRBV15, the J gene TRBJ2-3; D possibly uses TRBD1 or TRBD2 (5 bases each). This CDR3 region has 19 residues. The germline V gene has CDR1 LNHNV and CDR2 YYDKDF (reference sequence). V was pared by 0 bases and J by 1 base, with 20 bases between.

The chain has TRBV11-2 and TRBJ2-1, with 7 bases identical to TRBD1. The CDR3 contains 17 residues. Germline V lookup: CDR1 SGHAT, CDR2 FQNNGV. With V trimmed by 5 bases and J by 4 bases, 14 bases remained unmatched. The CDR3 protein is CASSARPGTDLYNEQFF. CDR3 bases: TGTGCCAGCAGCGCACGACCCGGGACAGATCTTTACAATGAGCAGTTCTTC.

This clonotype was observed a handful of times. The V gene is TRBV7-9, the J gene TRBJ2-1, with D tentatively TRBD2 (5 bases). Germline values: CDR1 SEHNR, CDR2 FQNEAQ (reference sequence). V lost 1 base and J lost 9, with 13 bases in between. This CDR3 comprises 14 residues. The CDR3 spells CASSLVASRLEQFF. In DNA form, the CDR3 reads TGTGCCAGCAGCTTAGTGGCTAGCAGGCTTGAGCAGTTCTTC.

This clonotype appeared a few times. The chain has TRBV27 and TRBJ2-7, with 11 bases matching TRBD2. CDR1 MNHEY and CDR2 SMNVEV come from the germline V gene (reference sequence). The CDR3 contains 14 residues. Unmatched junction bases numbered 5, after V lost 6 bases and J lost 4 bases. CDR3 coding DNA: TGTGCCAGCAGACTGACTAGCGGGACGTACGAGCAGTACTTC. This codes for CASRLTSGTYEQYF.

This clonotype was observed a handful of times. The gene calls are TRBV7-7 and TRBJ2-5, with no clear D. The V gene lost 4 bases and the J gene lost 4 bases, with 19 bases spanning the gap. The germline V gene has CDR1 SSHAT and CDR2 FNYEAQ (reference sequence). The CDR3 loop spans 16 amino acids. The CDR3 is CASSSSRVPKGETQYF. The DNA of the CDR3 is TGTGCCAGCAGCTCATCCCGGGTTCCTAAAGGAGAGACCCAGTACTTC. The variable domain in full, with the rest retrieved from reference TRBV7-7 and TRBJ2-5, is GAGVSQSPRYKVTKRGQDVTLRCDPISSHATLYWYQQALGQGPEFLTYFNYEAQPDKSGLPSDRFSAERPEGSISTLTIQRTEQRDSAMYRCASSSSRVPKGETQYFGPGTRLLVL.

This clonotype was observed a handful of times. The chain carries TRBV6-1 and TRBJ2-7; D possibly corresponds to TRBD1 (6 bases). The V and J ends lost 4 bases and 7 bases respectively, with 14 bases between them. The CDR3 consists of 13 residues. CDR1 and CDR2 from the germline V gene are MNHNS and SASEGT. CDR3 sequence reads: CASSVTGDWEQYF. CDR3 DNA sequence: TGTGCCAGCAGTGTGACAGGAGATTGGGAGCAGTACTTC.

The chain employs TRBV5-1 and TRBJ1-4; TRBD1 is a possible D gene (5 bases). The germline CDR1 and CDR2 sequences are SGHRS and YFSETQ. The CDR3 extends over 15 amino acids. Trimming cost V 4 bases and J 8 bases, with 18 bases left between them. DNA for the CDR3: TGCGCCAGCAGCCCACCCCAGGGCGTGGGAGAAAAACTGTTTTTT. It translates to CASSPPQGVGEKLFF.

V usage is TRBV20-1 and J usage is TRBJ2-7; D assignment may be TRBD1 or TRBD2 (5 bases each). CDR3 length equals 14 residues. V lost 0 bases and J lost 6, with 15 bases in between. Germline V gene lookup returns CDR1 DFQATT and CDR2 SNEGSKA (reference sequence). CDR3 amino acids: CSARDLPGRIEQYV. The CDR3 nucleotides are TGCAGTGCTAGAGATCTACCGGGACGGATCGAGCAGTACGTC.

This clonotype was picked up many times. The CDR3 nucleotides are TGTGCCACCAGTGCCCCGAGGGGCGGGGGGGCCGGCAATGAGCAGTTCTTC. Its translation: CATSAPRGGGAGNEQFF. This sequence joins TRBV24-1 and TRBJ2-1; 9 positions agree with TRBD2. Germline-derived CDR1 and CDR2 are KGHDR and SFDVKD. The CDR3 runs 17 residues. Trimming removed 5 bases from V and 6 bases from J; junction bases left unmatched: 13.

The table lists this clonotype with many counts. This rearrangement joins TRBV9 to TRBJ2-5; TRBD1 matches at 11 bases. CDR3 size: 16 residues. Trimming took 3 bases from V and 4 from J; bases not matched to a gene: 8. The germline CDR1 and CDR2 sequences are SGDLS and YYNGEE. This CDR3 is CASSAGTGGLRETQYF. The CDR3 nucleotides read TGTGCCAGCAGCGCCGGGACAGGGGGTCTTAGAGAGACCCAGTACTTC.

This chain uses TRBV11-2 with TRBJ1-5; perhaps TRBD1 as D (5 bases). CDR1 is SGHAT and CDR2 is FQNNGV in the germline V gene. The CDR3 has 13 residues. V was shortened by 2 bases and J by 8 bases, with 10 bases between the two germline ends. CDR3 in DNA: TGTGCCAGCAGCTTAAGGTGGGGGGAGCCCCAGCATTTT. Its translation: CASSLRWGEPQHF.

This chain uses TRBV20-1 with TRBJ1-5; TRBD1 is a possible D gene (5 bases). Trimming pared 5 bases from V and 2 bases from J, leaving 19 bases between. CDR1 and CDR2 from the germline V gene are DFQATT and SNEGSKA (reference sequence). The CDR3 covers 16 residues. CDR3 protein: CSAGGVWRVGNQPQHF. The CDR3, as DNA: TGCAGTGCTGGGGGGGTGTGGAGGGTAGGCAATCAGCCCCAGCATTTT.

A few counts support this clonotype. CDR3 residues: CASSSRLEELFF. The DNA of the CDR3 is TGCGCCAGCAGCTCCCGACTAGAGGAGCTGTTTTTT. The chain employs TRBV5-1 and TRBJ2-2; possibly TRBD2 for D (6 bases). CDR3 size: 12 residues. Germline CDR1 SGHRS, CDR2 YFSETQ. Trimming shortened V by 3 bases and J by 10 bases, and 10 bases separated the two germline ends. Full variable domain (outside the CDR3, taken from reference TRBV5-1 and TRBJ2-2): KAGVTQTPRYLIKTRGQQVTLSCSPISGHRSVSWYQQTPGQGLQFLFEYFSETQRNKGNFPGRFSGRQFSNSRSEMNVSTLELGDSALYLCASSSRLEELFFGEGSRLTVL.

This sequence joins TRBV6-5 and TRBJ1-4; D gene ambiguous. V shed 0 bases and J shed 3 bases, with 11 bases lying between them. The CDR3 runs 16 residues. The germline CDR1 and CDR2 sequences are MNHEY and SVGAGI. The CDR3 DNA is TGTGCCAGCAGTTACTCGAGAAGGCTTTCTAATGAAAAACTGTTTTTT. Translation: CASSYSRRLSNEKLFF.

This clonotype came up many times. The chain links TRBV20-1 to TRBJ2-7; 8 positions match TRBD2. V trimming: 0 bases; J trimming: 2 bases; junction bases outside the gene matches: 9. Germline CDR1 reads DFQATT; CDR2 reads SNEGSKA (reference sequence). The CDR3 extends over 16 amino acids. The CDR3 DNA reads TGCAGTGCTAGAGATCCGGGAGGGACGACTACCTACGAGCAGTACTTC. Protein: CSARDPGGTTTYEQYF.

The table lists this clonotype with many counts. The J gene is TRBJ1-5, the V gene TRBV27; 7 bases match TRBD1. CDR1 MNHEY and CDR2 SMNVEV come from the germline V gene (reference sequence). The CDR3 covers 15 residues. V trimming: 4 bases; J trimming: 6 bases; junction bases outside the gene matches: 9. The chain's CDR3 is CASSSGQVSGQPQHF. CDR3 sequence (DNA): TGTGCCAGCAGTTCTGGACAGGTGTCGGGTCAGCCCCAGCATTTT.

The table lists this clonotype with many counts. V is TRBV12-3 or TRBV12-4 and J is TRBJ2-3; D unresolved. This CDR3 comprises 15 residues. The ends were cut back, 6 bases at V and 2 bases at J, with 15 bases in the middle. The chain's CDR3 is CASSQTGLNTDTQYF. CDR3 in DNA: TGTGCCAGCAGCCAGACTGGCCTGAACACAGATACGCAGTATTTT.

At least ten counts were recorded for this clonotype. The chain couples TRBV5-1 to TRBJ2-1; possibly TRBD1 for D (5 bases). The V gene lost 0 bases and the J gene lost 7 bases, with 11 bases spanning the gap. The germline gives CDR1 SGHRS, CDR2 YFSETQ. The CDR3 runs to 14 residues. The CDR3 here is CASSLGQGWNEQFF. The CDR3 DNA is TGCGCCAGCAGCTTGGGGCAGGGATGGAATGAGCAGTTCTTC.

This clonotype was counted ten times or more. The J gene is TRBJ1-6, the V gene TRBV20-1; 7 bases fit TRBD1. Germline V gives CDR1 DFQATT, CDR2 SNEGSKA (reference sequence). This CDR3 comprises 16 residues. J gave up 7 bases and V 5 bases, and 14 bases lay outside the gene matches. The CDR3 DNA reads TGCAGTGCTCAAAACAGGGGAAGGTCGGCGAATTCACCCCTCCACTTT. Translation gives CSAQNRGRSANSPLHF.

The rearrangement links TRBV6-1 to TRBJ1-1; D may be TRBD1 (6 bases). Germline V CDR1 and CDR2: MNHNS, SASEGT. Trimming cost V 7 bases and J 1 base, with 16 bases left between them. The CDR3 loop spans 15 amino acids. CDR3 sequence: CASKGEGVRNTEAFF. The CDR3 nucleotides read TGTGCCAGCAAGGGGGAAGGAGTAAGGAACACTGAAGCTTTCTTT.

The chain carries TRBV7-6 and TRBJ2-7, with D possibly being TRBD1 (6 bases). CDR1 and CDR2 from the germline V gene are SGHVS and FNYEAQ. Trimming removed 3 bases from V and 0 bases from J, with 15 bases in between. The CDR3 has 16 amino acids. Here the CDR3 DNA reads TGTGCCAGCAGCTTTCATTCCCGGGACATCTCCTACGAGCAGTACTTC. Translated: CASSFHSRDISYEQYF.

This clonotype was counted a few times. V gene TRBV6-1 combines with J gene TRBJ2-3; 8 bases align to TRBD1. The CDR3 length is 18 residues. Germline V gives CDR1 MNHNS, CDR2 SASEGT. V shed 5 bases and J 2 bases; nucleotides not matched to a gene: 15. CDR3 sequence: CASSPPPGTGSFTDTQYF. The CDR3 region has the DNA TGTGCCAGCAGTCCCCCCCCCGGGACAGGCTCCTTCACAGATACGCAGTATTTT.

V usage is TRBV12-3 or TRBV12-4 and J usage is TRBJ1-5; D possibly corresponds to TRBD1 (5 bases). V shed 7 bases and J shed 2 bases, with 9 bases lying between them. The CDR3 spans 13 residues. The CDR3 region has the DNA TGTGCCAGCAACCGGGGCGGCAATCAGCCCCAGCATTTT. Its translation: CASNRGGNQPQHF.

This chain connects TRBV14 to TRBJ2-5; D is unclear. The V and J ends lost 4 bases and 3 bases respectively, with 30 bases between them. The CDR3 totals 20 residues. Germline CDR1 is SGHDN and CDR2 is FVKESK. The CDR3 loop is CASSPSSQAAPESTEETQYF. The CDR3 bases are TGTGCCAGCAGCCCCAGCAGCCAGGCAGCTCCCGAGTCCACGGAAGAGACCCAGTACTTC.

This clonotype was observed a handful of times. This sequence joins TRBV9 and TRBJ2-1; TRBD1 might be the D (6 bases). The V gene lost 3 bases and the J gene lost 7 bases, with 20 bases spanning the gap. The CDR3 sequence is 16 residues long. Germline assignment: CDR1 SGDLS and CDR2 YYNGEE. The CDR3, as DNA: TGTGCCAGCAGCGATACCGTTACTCACCAGGGGAATGAGCAGTTCTTC. This sequence encodes CASSDTVTHQGNEQFF.